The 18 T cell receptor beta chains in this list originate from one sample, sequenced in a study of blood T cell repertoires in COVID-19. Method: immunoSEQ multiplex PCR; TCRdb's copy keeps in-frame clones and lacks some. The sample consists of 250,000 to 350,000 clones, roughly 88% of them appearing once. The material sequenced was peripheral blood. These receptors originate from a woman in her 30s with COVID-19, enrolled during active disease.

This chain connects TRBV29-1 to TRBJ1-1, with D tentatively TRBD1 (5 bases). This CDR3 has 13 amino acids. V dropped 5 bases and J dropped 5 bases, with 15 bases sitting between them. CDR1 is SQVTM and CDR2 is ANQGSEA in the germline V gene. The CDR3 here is CSVPSTGGTEAFF. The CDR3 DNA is TGCAGCGTTCCGAGTACGGGGGGTACTGAAGCTTTCTTT. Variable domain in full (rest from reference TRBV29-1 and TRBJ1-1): SAVISQKPSRDICQRGTSLTIQCQVDSQVTMMFWYRQQPGQSLTLIATANQGSEATYESGFVIDKFPISRPNLTFSTLTVSNMSPEDSSIYLCSVPSTGGTEAFFGQGTRLTVV.

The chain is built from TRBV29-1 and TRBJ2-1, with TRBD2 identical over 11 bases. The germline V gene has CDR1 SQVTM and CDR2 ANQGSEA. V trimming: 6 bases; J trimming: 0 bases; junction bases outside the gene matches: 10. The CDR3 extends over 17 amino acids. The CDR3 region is CSVLTSGNPSSYNEQFF. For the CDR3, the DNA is TGCAGCGTCCTGACTAGCGGGAACCCGAGCTCCTACAATGAGCAGTTCTTC.

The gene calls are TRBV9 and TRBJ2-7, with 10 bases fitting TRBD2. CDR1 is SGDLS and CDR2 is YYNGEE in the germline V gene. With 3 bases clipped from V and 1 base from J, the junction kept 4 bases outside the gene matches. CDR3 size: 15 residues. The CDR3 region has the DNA TGTGCCAGCAGCGGTACTAGCGGGATGTCCTACGAGCAGTACTTC. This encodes CASSGTSGMSYEQYF.

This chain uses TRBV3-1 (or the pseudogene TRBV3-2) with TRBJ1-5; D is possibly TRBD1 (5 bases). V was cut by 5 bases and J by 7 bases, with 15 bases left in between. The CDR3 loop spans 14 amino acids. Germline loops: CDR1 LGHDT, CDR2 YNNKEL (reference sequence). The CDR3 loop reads CASSLGLGGQPQHF. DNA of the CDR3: TGTGCCAGCAGCTTGGGACTCGGGGGGCAGCCCCAGCATTTT.

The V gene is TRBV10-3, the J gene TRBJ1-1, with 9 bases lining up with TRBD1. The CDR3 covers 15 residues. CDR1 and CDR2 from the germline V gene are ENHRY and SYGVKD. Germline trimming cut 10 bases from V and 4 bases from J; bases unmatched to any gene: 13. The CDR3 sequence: CATGGTGNIGTEAFF. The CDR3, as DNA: TGTGCCACCGGAGGGACAGGGAACATTGGCACTGAAGCTTTCTTT.

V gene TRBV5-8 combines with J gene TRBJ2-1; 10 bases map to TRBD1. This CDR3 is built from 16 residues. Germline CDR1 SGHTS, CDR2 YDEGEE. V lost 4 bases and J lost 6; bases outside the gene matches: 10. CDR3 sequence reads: CASSQVGTGVFNEQFF. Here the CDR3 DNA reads TGTGCCAGCAGCCAGGTCGGGACAGGGGTATTCAATGAGCAGTTCTTC.

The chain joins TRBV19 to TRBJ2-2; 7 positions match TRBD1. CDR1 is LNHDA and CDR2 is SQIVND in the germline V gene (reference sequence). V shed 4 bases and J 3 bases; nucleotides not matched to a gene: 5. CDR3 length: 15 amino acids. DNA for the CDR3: TGTGCCAGTAGTAGAGGGGGACAGTACACCGGGGAGCTGTTTTTT. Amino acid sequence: CASSRGGQYTGELFF.

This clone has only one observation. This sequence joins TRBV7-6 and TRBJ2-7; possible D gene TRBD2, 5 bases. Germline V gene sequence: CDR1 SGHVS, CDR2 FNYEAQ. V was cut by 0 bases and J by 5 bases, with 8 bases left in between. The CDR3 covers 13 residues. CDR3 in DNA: TGTGCCAGCAGCTTAGCTGCGGGCCACGAGCAGTACTTC. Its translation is CASSLAAGHEQYF.

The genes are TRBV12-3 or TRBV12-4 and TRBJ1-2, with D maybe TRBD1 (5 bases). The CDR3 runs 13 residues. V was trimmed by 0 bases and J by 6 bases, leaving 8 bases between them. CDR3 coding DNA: TGTGCCAGCAGTTTAGCGCAGGGAAATGGCTACACCTTC. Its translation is CASSLAQGNGYTF.

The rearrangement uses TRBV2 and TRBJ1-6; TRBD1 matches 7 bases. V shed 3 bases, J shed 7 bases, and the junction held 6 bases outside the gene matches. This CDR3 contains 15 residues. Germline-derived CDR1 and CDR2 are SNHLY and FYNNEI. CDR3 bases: TGTGCCAGCAGTGAGGGTCGACAGGGAAATTCACCCCTCCACTTT. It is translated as CASSEGRQGNSPLHF.

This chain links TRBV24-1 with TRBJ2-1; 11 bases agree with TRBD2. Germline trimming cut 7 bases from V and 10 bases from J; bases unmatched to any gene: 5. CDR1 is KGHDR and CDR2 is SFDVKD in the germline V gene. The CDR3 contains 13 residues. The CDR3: CATSTSGRGEQFF. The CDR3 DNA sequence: TGTGCCACCAGCACTAGCGGGAGAGGCGAGCAGTTCTTC.

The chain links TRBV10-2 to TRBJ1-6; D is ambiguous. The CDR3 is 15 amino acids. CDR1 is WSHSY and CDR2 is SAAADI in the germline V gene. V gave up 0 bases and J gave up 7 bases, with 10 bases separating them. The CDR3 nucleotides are TGCGCCAGCAGTGAGTCGGCGGCCCTAAATTCACCCCTCCACTTT. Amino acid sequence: CASSESAALNSPLHF.

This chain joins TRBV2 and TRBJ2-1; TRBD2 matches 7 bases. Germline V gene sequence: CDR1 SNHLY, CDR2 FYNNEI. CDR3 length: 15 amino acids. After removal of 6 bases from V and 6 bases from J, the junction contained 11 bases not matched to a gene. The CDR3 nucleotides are TGTGCCAGCAGGGCAGGGAGGGCCGGGGGCAATGAGCAGTTCTTC. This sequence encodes CASRAGRAGGNEQFF.

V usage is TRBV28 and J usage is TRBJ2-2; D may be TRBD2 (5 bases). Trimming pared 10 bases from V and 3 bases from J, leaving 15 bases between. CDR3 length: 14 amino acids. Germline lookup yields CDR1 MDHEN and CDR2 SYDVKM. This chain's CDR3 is CATEGRVDTGELFF. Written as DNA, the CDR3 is TGTGCCACCGAAGGGAGAGTCGACACCGGGGAGCTGTTTTTT. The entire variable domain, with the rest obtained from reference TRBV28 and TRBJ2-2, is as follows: DVKVTQSSRYLVKRTGEKVFLECVQDMDHENMFWYRQDPGLGLRLIYFSYDVKMKEKGDIPEGYSVSREKKERFSLILESASTNQTSMYLCATEGRVDTGELFFGEGSRLTVL.

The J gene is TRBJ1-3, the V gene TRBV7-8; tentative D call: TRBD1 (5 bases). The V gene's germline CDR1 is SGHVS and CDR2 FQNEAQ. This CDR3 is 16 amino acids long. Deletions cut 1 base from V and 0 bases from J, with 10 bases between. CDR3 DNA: TGTGCCAGCAGCTTAGACAGGCTGAGCTCTGGAAACACCATATATTTT. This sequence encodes CASSLDRLSSGNTIYF.

The CDR3 loop is CASLDRGNYGYTF. The DNA of the CDR3 is TGTGCCAGTCTGGACAGGGGAAACTATGGCTACACCTTC. The chain couples TRBV28 to TRBJ1-2; TRBD1 matches at 9 bases. The CDR3 length is 13 residues. The V segment lost 9 bases and the J segment 2 bases; nucleotides outside the gene matches: 4. Germline CDR1 is MDHEN and CDR2 is SYDVKM.

The chain's CDR3 is CAWSLQGSYGYTF. The CDR3 nucleotides are TGTGCCTGGAGTCTCCAGGGGAGCTATGGCTACACCTTC. The J gene is TRBJ1-2, the V gene TRBV30; possibly TRBD1 for D (6 bases). This CDR3 contains 13 residues. V was shortened by 2 bases and J by 4 bases, with 11 bases between the two germline ends. CDR1 is GTSNPN and CDR2 is SVGIG in the germline V gene (reference sequence).

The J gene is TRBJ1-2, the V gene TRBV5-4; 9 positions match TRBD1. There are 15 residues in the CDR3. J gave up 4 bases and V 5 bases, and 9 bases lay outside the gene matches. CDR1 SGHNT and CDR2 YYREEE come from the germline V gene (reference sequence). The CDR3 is CASSPPGQGFYGYTF. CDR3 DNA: TGTGCCAGCAGTCCCCCGGGACAGGGCTTCTATGGCTACACCTTC.